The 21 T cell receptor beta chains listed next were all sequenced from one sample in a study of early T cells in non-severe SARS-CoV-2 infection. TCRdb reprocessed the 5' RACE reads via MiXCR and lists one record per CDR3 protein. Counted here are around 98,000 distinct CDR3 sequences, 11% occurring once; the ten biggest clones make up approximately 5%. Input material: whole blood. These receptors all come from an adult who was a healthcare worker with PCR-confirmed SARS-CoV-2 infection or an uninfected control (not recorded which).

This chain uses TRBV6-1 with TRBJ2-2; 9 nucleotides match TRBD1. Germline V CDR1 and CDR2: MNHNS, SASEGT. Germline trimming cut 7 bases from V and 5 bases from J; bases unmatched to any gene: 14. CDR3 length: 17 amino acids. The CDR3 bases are TGTGCCAGCAAGGGGAAACAGGGGGCATCTTTTACCGGGGAGCTGTTTTTT. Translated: CASKGKQGASFTGELFF.

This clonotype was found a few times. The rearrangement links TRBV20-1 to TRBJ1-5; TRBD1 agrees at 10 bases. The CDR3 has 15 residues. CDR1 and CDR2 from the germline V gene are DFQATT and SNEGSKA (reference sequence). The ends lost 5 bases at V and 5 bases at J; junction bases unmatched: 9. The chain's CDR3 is CSAVHRDRGDQPQHF. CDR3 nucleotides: TGCAGTGCTGTCCATCGGGACAGGGGAGATCAGCCCCAGCATTTT.

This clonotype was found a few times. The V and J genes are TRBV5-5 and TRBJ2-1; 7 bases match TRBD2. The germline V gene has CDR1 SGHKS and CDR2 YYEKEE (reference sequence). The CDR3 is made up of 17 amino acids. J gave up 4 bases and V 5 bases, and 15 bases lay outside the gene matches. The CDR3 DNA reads TGTGCCAGCAGACAGCCATTCGAACGGGGACTATACAATGAGCAGTTCTTC. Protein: CASRQPFERGLYNEQFF. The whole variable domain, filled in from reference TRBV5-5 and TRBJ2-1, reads DAGVTQSPTHLIKTRGQQVTLRCSPISGHKSVSWYQQVLGQGPQFIFQYYEKEERGRGNFPDRFSARQFPNYSSELNVNALLLGDSALYLCASRQPFERGLYNEQFFGPGTRLTVL.

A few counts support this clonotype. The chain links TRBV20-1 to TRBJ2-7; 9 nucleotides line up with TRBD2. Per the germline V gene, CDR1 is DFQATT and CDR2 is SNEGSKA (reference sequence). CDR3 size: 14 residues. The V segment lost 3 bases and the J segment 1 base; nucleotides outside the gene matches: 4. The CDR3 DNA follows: TGCAGTGCTAGGGGACTAGCAGATTCCTACGAGCAGTACTTC. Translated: CSARGLADSYEQYF.

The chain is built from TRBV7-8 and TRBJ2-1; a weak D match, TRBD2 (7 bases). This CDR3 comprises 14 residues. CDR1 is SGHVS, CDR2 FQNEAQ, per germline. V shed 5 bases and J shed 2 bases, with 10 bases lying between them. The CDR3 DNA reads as TGTGCCAGCAGCCACGGGGGGCCCTACAATGAGCAGTTCTTC. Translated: CASSHGGPYNEQFF.

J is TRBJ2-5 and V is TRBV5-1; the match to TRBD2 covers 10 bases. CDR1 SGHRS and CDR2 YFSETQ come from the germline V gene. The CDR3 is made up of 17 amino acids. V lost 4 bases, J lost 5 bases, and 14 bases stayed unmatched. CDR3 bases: TGCGCCAGCAGCCTGCAAACCGGGACTAGCGTCGGGGAGACCCAGTACTTC. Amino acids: CASSLQTGTSVGETQYF.

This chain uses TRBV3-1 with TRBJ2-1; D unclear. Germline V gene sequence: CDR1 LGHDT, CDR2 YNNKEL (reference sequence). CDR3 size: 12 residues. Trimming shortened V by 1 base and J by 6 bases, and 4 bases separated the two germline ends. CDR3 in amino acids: CASSQVVNEQFF. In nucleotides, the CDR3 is TGTGCCAGCAGCCAAGTAGTCAATGAGCAGTTCTTC.

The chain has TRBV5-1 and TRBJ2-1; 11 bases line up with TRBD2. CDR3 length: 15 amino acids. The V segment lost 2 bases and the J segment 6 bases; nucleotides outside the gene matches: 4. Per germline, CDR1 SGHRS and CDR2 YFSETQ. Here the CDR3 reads CASSLLAGAINEQFF. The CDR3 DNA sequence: TGCGCCAGCAGCTTACTAGCGGGAGCTATCAATGAGCAGTTCTTC.

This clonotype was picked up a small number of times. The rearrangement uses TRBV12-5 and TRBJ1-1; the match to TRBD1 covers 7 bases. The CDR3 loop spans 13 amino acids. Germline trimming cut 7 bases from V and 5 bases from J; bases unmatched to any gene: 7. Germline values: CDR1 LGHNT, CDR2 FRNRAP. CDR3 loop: CASALSGGTEAFF. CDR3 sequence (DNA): TGTGCTAGTGCCCTTTCAGGGGGGACTGAAGCTTTCTTT.

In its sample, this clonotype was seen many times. This CDR3 is CASSSPAGANTGELFF. CDR3 in DNA: TGTGCCAGCAGCTCGCCTGCCGGGGCGAACACCGGGGAGCTGTTTTTT. The genes are TRBV12-3 or TRBV12-4 and TRBJ2-2; the D gene is possibly TRBD2 (5 bases). This CDR3 spans 16 amino acids. Deletions cut 6 bases from V and 0 bases from J, with 14 bases between.

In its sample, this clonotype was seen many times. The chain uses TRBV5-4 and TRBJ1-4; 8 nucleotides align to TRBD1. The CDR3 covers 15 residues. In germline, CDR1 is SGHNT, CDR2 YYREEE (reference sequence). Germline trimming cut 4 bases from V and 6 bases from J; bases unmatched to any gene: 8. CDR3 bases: TGTGCCAGCAGCCCCGGCGACAGGGGATATGAAAAACTGTTTTTT. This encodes CASSPGDRGYEKLFF. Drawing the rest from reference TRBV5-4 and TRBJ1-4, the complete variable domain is ETGVTQSPTHLIKTRGQQVTLRCSSQSGHNTVSWYQQALGQGPQFIFQYYREEENGRGNFPPRFSGLQFPNYSSELNVNALELDDSALYLCASSPGDRGYEKLFFGSGTQLSVL.

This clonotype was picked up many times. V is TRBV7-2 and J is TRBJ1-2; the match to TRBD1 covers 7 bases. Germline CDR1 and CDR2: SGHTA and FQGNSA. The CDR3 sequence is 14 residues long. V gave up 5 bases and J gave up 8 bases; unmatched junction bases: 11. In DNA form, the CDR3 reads TGTGCCAGCAGCGGGGAGGGACAGTCCGGAGGCTACACCTTC. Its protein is CASSGEGQSGGYTF.

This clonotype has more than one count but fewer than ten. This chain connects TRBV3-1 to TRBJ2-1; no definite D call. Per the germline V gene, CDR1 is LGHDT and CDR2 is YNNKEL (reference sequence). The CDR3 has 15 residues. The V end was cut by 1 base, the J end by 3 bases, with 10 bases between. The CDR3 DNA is TGTGCCAGCAGCCAAGGGCTAGTGTTCTACAATGAGCAGTTCTTC. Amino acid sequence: CASSQGLVFYNEQFF.

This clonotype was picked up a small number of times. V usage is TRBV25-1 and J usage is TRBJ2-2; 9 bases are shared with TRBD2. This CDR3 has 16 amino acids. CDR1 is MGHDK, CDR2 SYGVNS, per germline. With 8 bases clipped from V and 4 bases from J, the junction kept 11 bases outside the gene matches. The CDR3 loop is CASGQLSGSSTGELFF. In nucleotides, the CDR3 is TGTGCCAGCGGCCAACTTAGCGGGAGCAGCACCGGGGAGCTGTTTTTT.

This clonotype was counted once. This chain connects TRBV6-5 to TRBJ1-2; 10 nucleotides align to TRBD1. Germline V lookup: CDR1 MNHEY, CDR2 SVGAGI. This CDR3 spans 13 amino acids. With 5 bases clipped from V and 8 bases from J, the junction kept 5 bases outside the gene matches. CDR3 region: CASSRGQGNGYTF. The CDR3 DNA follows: TGTGCCAGCAGTAGGGGACAGGGGAACGGCTACACCTTC.

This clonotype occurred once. The CDR3 DNA reads as TGTGCCTGGAGTGGAGGAGATACGCAGTATTTT. Translated, it gives CAWSGGDTQYF. This chain uses TRBV30 with TRBJ2-3, with D unclear. Germline loops: CDR1 GTSNPN, CDR2 SVGIG (reference sequence). The V and J ends lost 1 base and 5 bases respectively, with 4 bases between them. There are 11 residues in the CDR3. Together with reference TRBV30 and TRBJ2-3, the CDR3 gives the full variable domain: SQTIHQWPATLVQPVGSPLSLECTVEGTSNPNLYWYRQAAGRGLQLLFYSVGIGQISSEVPQNLSASRPQDRQFILSSKKLLLSDSGFYLCAWSGGDTQYFGPGTRLTVL.

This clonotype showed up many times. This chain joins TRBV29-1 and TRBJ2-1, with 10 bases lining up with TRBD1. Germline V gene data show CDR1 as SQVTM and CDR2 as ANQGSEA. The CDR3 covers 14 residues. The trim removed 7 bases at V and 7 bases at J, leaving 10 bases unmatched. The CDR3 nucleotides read TGCAGCGCGTTACCCCGGGACAGGGGAAATGAGCAGTTCTTC. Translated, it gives CSALPRDRGNEQFF.

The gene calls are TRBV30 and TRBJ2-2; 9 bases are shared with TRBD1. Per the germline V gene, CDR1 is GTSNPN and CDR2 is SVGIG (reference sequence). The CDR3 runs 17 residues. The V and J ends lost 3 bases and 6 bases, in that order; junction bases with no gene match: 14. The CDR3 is CAWREIYRTGVSGELFF. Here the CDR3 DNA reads TGTGCCTGGAGAGAAATATACCGGACAGGGGTATCCGGGGAGCTGTTTTTT.

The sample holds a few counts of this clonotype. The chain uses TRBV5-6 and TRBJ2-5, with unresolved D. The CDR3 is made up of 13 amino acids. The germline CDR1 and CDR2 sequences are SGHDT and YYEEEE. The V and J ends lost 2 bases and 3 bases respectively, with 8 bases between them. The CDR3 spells CASSFSDEETQYF. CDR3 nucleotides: TGTGCCAGCAGCTTTTCAGATGAAGAGACCCAGTACTTC.

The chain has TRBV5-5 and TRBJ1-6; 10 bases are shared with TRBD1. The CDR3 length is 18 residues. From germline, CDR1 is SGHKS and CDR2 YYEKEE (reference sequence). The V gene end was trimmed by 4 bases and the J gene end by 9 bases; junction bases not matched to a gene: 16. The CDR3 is CASSRTPETGGAFSPLHF. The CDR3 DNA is TGTGCCAGCAGCCGTACCCCCGAGACAGGGGGCGCCTTTTCACCCCTCCACTTT. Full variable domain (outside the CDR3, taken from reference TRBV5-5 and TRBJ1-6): DAGVTQSPTHLIKTRGQQVTLRCSPISGHKSVSWYQQVLGQGPQFIFQYYEKEERGRGNFPDRFSARQFPNYSSELNVNALLLGDSALYLCASSRTPETGGAFSPLHFGNGTRLTVT.

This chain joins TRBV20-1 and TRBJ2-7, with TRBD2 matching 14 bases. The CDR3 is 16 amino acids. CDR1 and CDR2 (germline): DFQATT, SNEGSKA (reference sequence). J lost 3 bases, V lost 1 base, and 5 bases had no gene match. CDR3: CSARAWTSGRSYEQYF. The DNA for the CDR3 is TGCAGTGCTAGAGCCTGGACTAGCGGGAGGAGCTACGAGCAGTACTTC.